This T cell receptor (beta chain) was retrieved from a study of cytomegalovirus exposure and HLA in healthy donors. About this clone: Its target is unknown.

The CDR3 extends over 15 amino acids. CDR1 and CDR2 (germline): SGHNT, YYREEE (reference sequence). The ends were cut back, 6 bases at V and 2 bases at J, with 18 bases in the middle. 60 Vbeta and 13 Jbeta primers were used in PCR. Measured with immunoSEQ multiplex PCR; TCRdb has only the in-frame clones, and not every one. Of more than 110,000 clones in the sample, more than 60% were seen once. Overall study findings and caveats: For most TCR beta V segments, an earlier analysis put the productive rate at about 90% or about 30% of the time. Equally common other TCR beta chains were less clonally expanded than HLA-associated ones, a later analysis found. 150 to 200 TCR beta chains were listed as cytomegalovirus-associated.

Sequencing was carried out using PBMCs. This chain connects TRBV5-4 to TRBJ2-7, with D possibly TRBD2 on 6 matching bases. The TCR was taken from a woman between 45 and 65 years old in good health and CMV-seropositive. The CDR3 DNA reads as TGTGCCAGCACCAACGAGGGTAGCGGCACCTACGAGCAGTACTTC. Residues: CASTNEGSGTYEQYF.